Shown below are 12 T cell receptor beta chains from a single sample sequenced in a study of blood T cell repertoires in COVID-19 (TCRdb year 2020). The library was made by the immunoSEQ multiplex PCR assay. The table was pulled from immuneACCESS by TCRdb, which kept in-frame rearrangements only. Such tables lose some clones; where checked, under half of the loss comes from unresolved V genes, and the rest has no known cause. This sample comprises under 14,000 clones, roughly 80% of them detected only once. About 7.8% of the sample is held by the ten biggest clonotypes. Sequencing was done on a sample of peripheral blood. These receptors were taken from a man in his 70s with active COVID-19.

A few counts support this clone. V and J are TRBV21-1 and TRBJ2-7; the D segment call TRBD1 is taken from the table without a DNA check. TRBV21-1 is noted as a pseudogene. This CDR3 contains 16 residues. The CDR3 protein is CASSKGQDRGRYEQYF. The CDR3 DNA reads TGTGCCAGCAGCAAAGGTCAGGACAGGGGAAGATACGAGCAGTACTTC.

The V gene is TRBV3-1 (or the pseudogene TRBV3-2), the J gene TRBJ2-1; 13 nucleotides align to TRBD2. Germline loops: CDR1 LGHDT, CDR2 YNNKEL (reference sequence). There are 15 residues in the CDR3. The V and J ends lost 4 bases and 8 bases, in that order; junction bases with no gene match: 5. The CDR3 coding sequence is TGTGCCAGCAGCCCAGGGACTAGCGGGGCCTATGAGCAGTTCTTC. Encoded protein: CASSPGTSGAYEQFF.

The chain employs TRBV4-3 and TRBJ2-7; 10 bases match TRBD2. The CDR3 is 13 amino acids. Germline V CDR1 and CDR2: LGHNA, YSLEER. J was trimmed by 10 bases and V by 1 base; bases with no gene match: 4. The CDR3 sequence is CASSQGAGGIQYF. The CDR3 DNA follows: TGCGCCAGCAGCCAAGGAGCGGGGGGGATTCAGTACTTC.

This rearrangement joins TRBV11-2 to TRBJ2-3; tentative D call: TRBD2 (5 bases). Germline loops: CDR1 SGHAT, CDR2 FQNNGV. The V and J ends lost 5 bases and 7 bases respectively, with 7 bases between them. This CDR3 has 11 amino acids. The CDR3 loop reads CASSGEYTQYF. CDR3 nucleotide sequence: TGTGCCAGCAGCGGGGAGTATACGCAGTATTTT.

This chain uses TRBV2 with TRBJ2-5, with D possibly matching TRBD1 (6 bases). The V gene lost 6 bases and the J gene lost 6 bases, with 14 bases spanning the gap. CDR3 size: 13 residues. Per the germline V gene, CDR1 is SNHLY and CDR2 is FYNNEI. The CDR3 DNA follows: TGTGCCAGCAGGGGGGCCCCTGGGCAGACCCAGTACTTC. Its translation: CASRGAPGQTQYF.

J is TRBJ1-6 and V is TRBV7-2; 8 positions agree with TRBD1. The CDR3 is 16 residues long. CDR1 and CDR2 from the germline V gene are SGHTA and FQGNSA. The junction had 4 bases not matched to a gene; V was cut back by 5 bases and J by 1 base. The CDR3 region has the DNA TGTGCCAGCAGCGCGAGACAGGGGTCCTATAATTCACCCCTCCACTTT. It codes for CASSARQGSYNSPLHF.

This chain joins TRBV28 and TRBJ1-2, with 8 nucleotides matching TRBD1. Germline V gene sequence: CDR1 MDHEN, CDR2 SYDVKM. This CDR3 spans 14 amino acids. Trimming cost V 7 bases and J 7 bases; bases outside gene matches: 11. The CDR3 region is CASTKTQGAAGYTF. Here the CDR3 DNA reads TGTGCCAGCACCAAAACCCAGGGGGCAGCTGGCTACACCTTC.

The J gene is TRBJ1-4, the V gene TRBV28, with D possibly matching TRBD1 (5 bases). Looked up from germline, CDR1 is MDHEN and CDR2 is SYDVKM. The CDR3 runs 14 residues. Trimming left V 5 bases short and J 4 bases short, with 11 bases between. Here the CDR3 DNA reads TGTGCCAGCAGTGTAGGGGTCAGTAATGAAAAACTGTTTTTT. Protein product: CASSVGVSNEKLFF.

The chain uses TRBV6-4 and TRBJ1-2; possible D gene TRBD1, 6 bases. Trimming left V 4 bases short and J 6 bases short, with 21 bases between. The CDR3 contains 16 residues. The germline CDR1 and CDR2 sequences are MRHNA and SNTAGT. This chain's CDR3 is CASSARPGQPRDGYTF. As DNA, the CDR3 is TGTGCCAGCAGTGCCAGACCAGGACAGCCCAGAGATGGCTACACCTTC.

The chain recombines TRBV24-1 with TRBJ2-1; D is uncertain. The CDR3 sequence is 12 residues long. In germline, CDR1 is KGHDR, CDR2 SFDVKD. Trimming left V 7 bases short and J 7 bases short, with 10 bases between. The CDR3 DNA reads TGTGCCACCAGGGGCGTTGCGAATGAGCAGTTCTTC. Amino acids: CATRGVANEQFF.

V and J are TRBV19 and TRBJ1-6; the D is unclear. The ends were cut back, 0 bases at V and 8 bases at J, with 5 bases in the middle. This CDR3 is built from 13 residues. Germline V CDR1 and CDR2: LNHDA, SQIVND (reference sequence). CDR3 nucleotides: TGTGCCAGTAGTATAGATCGGGATTCACCCCTCCACTTT. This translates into CASSIDRDSPLHF. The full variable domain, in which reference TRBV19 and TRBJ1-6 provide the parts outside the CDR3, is DGGITQSPKYLFRKEGQNVTLSCEQNLNHDAMYWYRQDPGQGLRLIYYSQIVNDFQKGDIAEGYSVSREKKESFPLTVTSAQKNPTAFYLCASSIDRDSPLHFGNGTRLTVT.

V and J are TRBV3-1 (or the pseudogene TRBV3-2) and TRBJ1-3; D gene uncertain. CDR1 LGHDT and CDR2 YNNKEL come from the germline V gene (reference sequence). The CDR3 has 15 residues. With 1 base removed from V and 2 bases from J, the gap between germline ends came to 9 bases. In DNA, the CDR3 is TGTGCCAGCAGCCAAGTAGGGAGCGCTGGAAACACCATATATTTT. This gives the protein CASSQVGSAGNTIYF.